These 22 T cell receptor beta chains were sequenced from one sample in a study of T-cell reconstitution after alpha-beta-depleted transplantation in children. The library targeted TCRbeta and was prepared with unique molecular identifiers. TCRdb recomputed calls from the PCR reads with MiXCR, one row per CDR3 protein. The table has 450,000 to 700,000 distinct CDR3 sequences, over 25% seen once. The sequences come from PBMCs, collected before TCRalphabeta/CD19-depleted stem cell transplant. The receptors come from a boy less than two years old with Wiskott-Aldrich syndrome, due to receive a stem cell transplant.

The chain employs TRBV5-1 and TRBJ2-2; D gene unclear. The CDR3 is 16 residues long. The ends were cut back, 4 bases at V and 3 bases at J, with 16 bases in the middle. Germline CDR1 reads SGHRS; CDR2 reads YFSETQ. CDR3 sequence reads: CASSMKSRKDTGELFF. The DNA of the CDR3 is TGCGCCAGCAGCATGAAGTCAAGGAAGGACACCGGGGAGCTGTTTTTT.

The chain combines TRBV5-1 with TRBJ1-1; maybe TRBD1 (6 bases). Deletions cut 5 bases from V and 1 base from J, with 21 bases between. The CDR3 spans 17 residues. Germline-derived CDR1 and CDR2 are SGHRS and YFSETQ. As DNA, the CDR3 is TGCGCCAGCAGGCGAACAACTTCCTCAGGGGCGAACACTGAAGCTTTCTTT. This sequence encodes CASRRTTSSGANTEAFF. Full variable domain (rest looked up from reference TRBV5-1 and TRBJ1-1): KAGVTQTPRYLIKTRGQQVTLSCSPISGHRSVSWYQQTPGQGLQFLFEYFSETQRNKGNFPGRFSGRQFSNSRSEMNVSTLELGDSALYLCASRRTTSSGANTEAFFGQGTRLTVV.

This rearrangement joins TRBV19 to TRBJ2-2; D gene unclear. V lost 5 bases, J lost 6 bases, and 13 bases lay in between. CDR1 is LNHDA, CDR2 SQIVND, per germline (reference sequence). This CDR3 has 14 amino acids. The CDR3 nucleotides are TGTGCCAGTAGTGTGTCTGGTGAAGCCGGGGAGCTGTTTTTT. It specifies CASSVSGEAGELFF.

The sample holds a few counts of this clonotype. The chain has TRBV5-1 and TRBJ1-5; no clear D. In germline, CDR1 is SGHRS, CDR2 YFSETQ. V lost 0 bases and J 5 bases, leaving 15 bases between the germline ends. This CDR3 is built from 16 residues. CDR3 DNA sequence: TGCGCCAGCAGCTTGGATTTAGAGACACCCGATCAGCCCCAGCATTTT. Protein product: CASSLDLETPDQPQHF.

This clonotype was seen at least ten times. This rearrangement joins TRBV5-5 to TRBJ2-7; maybe TRBD1 (6 bases). Trimming took 0 bases from V and 1 from J, leaving 8 bases between them. Germline V gives CDR1 SGHKS, CDR2 YYEKEE (reference sequence). The CDR3 has 14 residues. The DNA of the CDR3 is TGTGCCAGCAGCTTGGGAAGGGGGTCCTACGAGCAGTACTTC. This gives the protein CASSLGRGSYEQYF. The whole variable domain, remainder taken from reference TRBV5-5 and TRBJ2-7, is DAGVTQSPTHLIKTRGQQVTLRCSPISGHKSVSWYQQVLGQGPQFIFQYYEKEERGRGNFPDRFSARQFPNYSSELNVNALLLGDSALYLCASSLGRGSYEQYFGPGTRLTVT.

This chain uses TRBV5-1 with TRBJ2-1; 10 bases map to TRBD2. There are 15 residues in the CDR3. The ends lost 4 bases at V and 6 bases at J; junction bases unmatched: 7. The germline CDR1 and CDR2 sequences are SGHRS and YFSETQ. The CDR3 nucleotides are TGCGCCAGCAGCGCCACCGGGACTAGCGCCAATGAGCAGTTCTTC. Amino acid sequence: CASSATGTSANEQFF.

J is TRBJ1-2 and V is TRBV27; D is undetermined. Germline values: CDR1 MNHEY, CDR2 SMNVEV (reference sequence). Trimming left V 0 bases short and J 5 bases short, with 16 bases between. The CDR3 spans 16 residues. The CDR3 DNA reads as TGTGCCAGCAGTTTATCCCGGGCAGTGGGAGAATATGGCTACACCTTC. This translates into CASSLSRAVGEYGYTF.

V usage is TRBV7-2 and J usage is TRBJ2-5, with D possibly being TRBD1 or TRBD2 (5 bases each). The CDR3 has 15 amino acids. Germline V lookup: CDR1 SGHTA, CDR2 FQGNSA. Trimming left V 1 base short and J 5 bases short, with 14 bases between. For the CDR3, the DNA is TGTGCCAGCAGCTTAGTAGGTCGGGGCCAGGAGACCCAGTACTTC. This encodes CASSLVGRGQETQYF.

The rearrangement links TRBV4-1 to TRBJ2-5, with TRBD2 matching over 11 bases. The germline V gene encodes CDR1 MGHRA and CDR2 YSYEKL. V was pared by 0 bases and J by 3 bases, with 15 bases of the junction left unmatched. The CDR3 length is 20 residues. The CDR3 sequence is CASSQDVTSGRVSTKETQYF. The CDR3 coding sequence is TGCGCCAGCAGCCAAGATGTAACTAGCGGGAGAGTATCAACGAAAGAGACCCAGTACTTC.

J is TRBJ2-7 and V is TRBV5-1, with D tentatively TRBD1 (6 bases). Germline lookup yields CDR1 SGHRS and CDR2 YFSETQ. V dropped 4 bases and J dropped 2 bases, with 10 bases sitting between them. The CDR3 sequence is 13 residues long. The CDR3 DNA reads as TGCGCCAGCAGCCACGGACAGACCTACGAGCAGTACTTC. Its translation is CASSHGQTYEQYF.

CDR3 residues: CASSSTTTQEAFF. DNA for the CDR3: TGTGCCAGCAGCTCTACAACGACCCAGGAAGCTTTCTTT. The chain uses TRBV3-1 and TRBJ1-1; D unresolved. Trimming stripped 5 bases from V and 8 bases from J, with 15 bases between. Germline V lookup: CDR1 LGHDT, CDR2 YNNKEL (reference sequence). The CDR3 runs 13 residues. Together with reference TRBV3-1 and TRBJ1-1, the CDR3 gives the full variable domain: DTAVSQTPKYLVTQMGNDKSIKCEQNLGHDTMYWYKQDSKKFLKIMFSYNNKELIINETVPNRFSPKSPDKAHLNLHINSLELGDSAVYFCASSSTTTQEAFFGQGTRLTVV.

In this sample, this clonotype turned up a few times. The V call is TRBV20-1, the J call TRBJ2-3; 10 nucleotides line up with TRBD2. CDR3 size: 15 residues. V gave up 5 bases and J gave up 4 bases; unmatched junction bases: 9. Germline CDR1 DFQATT, CDR2 SNEGSKA (reference sequence). CDR3 bases: TGCAGTGCTCTGACCACTAGCGGGGCAGCAGATACGCAGTATTTT. Its translation is CSALTTSGAADTQYF.

The J gene is TRBJ2-5, the V gene TRBV20-1; D is possibly TRBD2 (5 bases). V shed 4 bases and J shed 1 base, with 7 bases lying between them. The CDR3 totals 12 residues. Per germline, CDR1 DFQATT and CDR2 SNEGSKA (reference sequence). The CDR3 loop is CSATGIQETQYF. CDR3 coding DNA: TGCAGTGCTACGGGGATCCAAGAGACCCAGTACTTC.

There are a few counts of this clonotype. This chain links TRBV5-1 with TRBJ2-3, with 7 bases that match TRBD1. The CDR3 sequence is 19 residues long. Trimming took 5 bases from V and 2 from J; bases not matched to a gene: 20. Germline V gene sequence: CDR1 SGHRS, CDR2 YFSETQ. CDR3 nucleotide sequence: TGCGCCAGCAGTCTCCCCGACAGGGCTCTACTCTCACTCACAGATACGCAGTATTTT. Residues: CASSLPDRALLSLTDTQYF. The full variable domain, in which reference TRBV5-1 and TRBJ2-3 provide the parts outside the CDR3, is KAGVTQTPRYLIKTRGQQVTLSCSPISGHRSVSWYQQTPGQGLQFLFEYFSETQRNKGNFPGRFSGRQFSNSRSEMNVSTLELGDSALYLCASSLPDRALLSLTDTQYFGPGTRLTVL.

The V gene is TRBV15, the J gene TRBJ1-2, with 7 bases fitting TRBD1. This CDR3 is 16 amino acids long. Per germline, CDR1 LNHNV and CDR2 YYDKDF (reference sequence). Trimming took 5 bases from V and 8 from J; bases not matched to a gene: 17. CDR3 sequence: CATSARDRFPTKGYTF. The DNA for the CDR3 is TGTGCCACCAGCGCACGGGACAGATTTCCAACTAAGGGCTACACCTTC.

The J gene is TRBJ2-7, the V gene TRBV5-1; D gene ambiguous. Trimming stripped 4 bases from V and 6 bases from J, with 11 bases between. Germline V gene lookup returns CDR1 SGHRS and CDR2 YFSETQ. The CDR3 sequence is 12 residues long. The CDR3 sequence is CASSGWNSEQYF. The CDR3 DNA is TGCGCCAGCAGCGGGTGGAACTCCGAGCAGTACTTC.

V gene TRBV28 combines with J gene TRBJ1-1; the D is unclear. The CDR3 totals 14 residues. With 6 bases removed from V and 6 bases from J, the gap between germline ends came to 17 bases. Germline V gene data show CDR1 as MDHEN and CDR2 as SYDVKM. The CDR3: CASRRARETAEAFF. For the CDR3, the DNA is TGTGCCAGCAGGCGAGCGAGGGAAACGGCTGAAGCTTTCTTT.

J is TRBJ1-2 and V is TRBV12-3 or TRBV12-4; no clear D gene. CDR3 size: 13 residues. V lost 2 bases and J lost 7, with 11 bases in between. The CDR3 DNA is TGTGCCAGCAGTTTACGGCAGAGTCTTGGCTACACCTTC. It is translated as CASSLRQSLGYTF.

This rearrangement joins TRBV4-2 to TRBJ2-1; possible D gene TRBD2, 6 bases. The V end was cut by 2 bases, the J end by 7 bases, with 15 bases between. The CDR3 sequence is 15 residues long. CDR1 LGHNA and CDR2 YNFKEQ come from the germline V gene. The CDR3 protein is CASSQLSEGRNEQFF. The DNA for the CDR3 is TGTGCCAGCAGCCAACTTTCGGAGGGCCGGAATGAGCAGTTCTTC.

This clonotype came up a few times. The chain joins TRBV28 to TRBJ2-3; 8 bases match TRBD1. The CDR3 is 14 residues long. Per the germline V gene, CDR1 is MDHEN and CDR2 is SYDVKM. V lost 3 bases and J lost 7; bases outside the gene matches: 6. This CDR3 reads CASSFSTGGYTQYF. In DNA form, the CDR3 reads TGTGCCAGCAGTTTTTCAACAGGGGGATATACGCAGTATTTT.

Only a few counts were recorded for this clonotype. The chain combines TRBV24-1 with TRBJ2-1; 12 positions match TRBD2. After removal of 6 bases from V and 4 bases from J, the junction contained 6 bases not matched to a gene. The germline V gene encodes CDR1 KGHDR and CDR2 SFDVKD. The CDR3 contains 16 residues. The CDR3 region is CATSLAGGPKYNEQFF. The CDR3 DNA reads TGTGCCACCAGTCTAGCGGGAGGGCCGAAGTACAATGAGCAGTTCTTC.

The genes are TRBV5-1 and TRBJ2-5, with 7 bases that match TRBD1. Germline-derived CDR1 and CDR2 are SGHRS and YFSETQ. V lost 3 bases, J lost 1 base, and 3 bases stayed unmatched. The CDR3 has 14 residues. The CDR3 region has the DNA TGCGCCAGCAGCTCCGGACAGGTCCAAGAGACCCAGTACTTC. The encoded protein is CASSSGQVQETQYF.